A selection of T cell receptor beta chains follows, all from one sample in a study of T cells after yellow fever vaccination. TCRdb analysed the 5' RACE reads with MiXCR anew, one entry per CDR3 protein. The sample comprises more than 300,000 distinct CDR3 sequences, around a tenth of which are singletons, and 3% to 4% rests with the top ten. The sequencing here drew on CD4+ T cells sorted from PBMCs, taken 45 days after the yellow fever booster vaccination. Receptors were obtained from a man between 18 and 35 years old who received the YFV17D yellow fever vaccine. Each CDR3 is given with its conserved first and last residue. The D gene is left open where the match is weak. The size entry is marked missing in some rows and otherwise reads once, few, many or a size class.

V gene,J gene,clone size,D gene,CDR3 DNA,CDR3 protein
TRBV6-6,TRBJ1-5,many,TRBD1,TGTGCCAGCAGCTGGACAGGGGACAATCAGCCCCAGCATTTT,CASSWTGDNQPQHF
TRBV5-5,TRBJ1-6,many,TRBD1,TGTGCCAGCAGGCCCGGGACAGGGGGCTCACCCCTCCACTTT,CASRPGTGGSPLHF
TRBV5-4,TRBJ2-5,few,-,TGTGCCAGCAGCTCACAGGAGACTCAAGAGACCCAGTACTTC,CASSSQETQETQYF
TRBV3-1,TRBJ2-3,few,-,TGTGCCAGCAGCCATCCCTCTTGGGGGTGGGCAGATACGCAGTATTTT,CASSHPSWGWADTQYF
TRBV5-1,TRBJ1-2,many,-,TGCGCCAGCAGCCCGGGGGGAAGCCTTAACTATGGCTACACCTTC,CASSPGGSLNYGYTF
TRBV27,TRBJ2-1,few,TRBD1,TGTGCCAGCAGTTTAGGCAGGGGGTATGGTGAGCAGTTCTTC,CASSLGRGYGEQFF
TRBV10-3,TRBJ2-7,-,-,TGTGCCATCCTTAGGATCAGGATTCCGAAAAACGAGCAGTACTTC,CAILRIRIPKNEQYF
TRBV7-8,TRBJ1-2,-,-,TGTGCCAGCAGCGGTCAGGGGCACTATGGCTACACCTTC,CASSGQGHYGYTF
TRBV7-2,TRBJ2-7,few,-,TGTGCCAGCAGCTTAGCGCTTGGGGGTTACGAGCAGTACTTC,CASSLALGGYEQYF
TRBV5-1,TRBJ1-2,once,-,TGCGCCAGCTCCACCCCAGACTATGGCTACACCTTC,CASSTPDYGYTF
TRBV4-3,TRBJ2-3,-,TRBD2,TGCGCCAGCAGCGGGACTAGCGGGGCAGATACGCAGTATTTT,CASSGTSGADTQYF
TRBV9,TRBJ2-3,-,-,TGTGCCAGCTCCCGGGGGGCTGGGGAAGATACGCAGTATTTT,CASSRGAGEDTQYF
TRBV9,TRBJ2-3,-,TRBD2,TGTGCCAGCAGCGCCGGCCGACTAGCGACAGATACGCAGTATTTT,CASSAGRLATDTQYF
TRBV4-1,TRBJ1-4,-,TRBD1,TGCGCCAGCAGCCACCTAGGGGGCGGAGCAACTAATGAAAAACTGTTTTTT,CASSHLGGGATNEKLFF
TRBV30,TRBJ1-4,-,-,TGTGCCTGGGCAAACGGCAGACACTTAAATGAAAAACTGTTTTTT,CAWANGRHLNEKLFF
TRBV30,TRBJ2-6,-,-,TGTGCCTGGAGTCTCAGGGGGGCCAACGTCCTGACTTTC,CAWSLRGANVLTF
TRBV7-9,TRBJ2-3,few,TRBD2,TGTGCCAGCAGACCACGTACGGGGGGGTTGGTGGGCTATGGCACAGATACGCAGTATTTT,CASRPRTGGLVGYGTDTQYF
TRBV7-2,TRBJ1-2,-,-,TGTGCCAGCAGCTTAATGCTGTTGGATGGCTACACCTTC,CASSLMLLDGYTF
TRBV2,TRBJ1-4,few,-,TGTGCCAGCAGTCTAAGGGGAGGGAATGAAAAACTGTTTTTT,CASSLRGGNEKLFF
TRBV19,TRBJ2-1,few,-,TGTGCCAGTAGTATAAGGGCCCCAATCTACAATGAGCAGTTCTTC,CASSIRAPIYNEQFF
TRBV6-1,TRBJ1-2,many,-,TGTGCCAGCAGTGAACAGGGCGCCTATGGCTACACCTTC,CASSEQGAYGYTF
TRBV9,TRBJ2-2,many,-,TGTGCCAGCTCCCAGGGCCGGCAGGCGAACACCGGGGAGCTGTTTTTT,CASSQGRQANTGELFF
TRBV7-2,TRBJ1-5,many,-,TGTGCCAGCAGCGTAGGGGCGGGGGATCAGCCCCAGCATTTT,CASSVGAGDQPQHF
TRBV6-2/TRBV6-3,TRBJ2-1,-,-,TGTGCCAGCAGCACAGACCCGTACAATGAGCAGTTCTTC,CASSTDPYNEQFF
TRBV7-2,TRBJ2-1,-,-,TGTGCCAGCAGCTCAGTCATTGTCGGCCGGGGAAATGAGCAGTTCTTC,CASSSVIVGRGNEQFF
TRBV2,TRBJ1-5,-,-,TGTGCCAGCAGGCCCTTGATGGATCAGCCCCAGCATTTT,CASRPLMDQPQHF
TRBV5-1,TRBJ2-1,many,TRBD2,TGCGCCAGCGATCCGGGACTAGCGGGGCGTAATGAGCAGTTCTTC,CASDPGLAGRNEQFF
TRBV7-8,TRBJ1-3,-,-,TGTGCCAGCAGCTTAGATACGCGCGGGGCTGGAAACACCATATATTTT,CASSLDTRGAGNTIYF
TRBV5-1,TRBJ2-5,few,-,TGCGCCAGCAGCTTGGAAAGTTCGGGCAGGGGATACCAAGAGACCCAGTACTTC,CASSLESSGRGYQETQYF
TRBV7-2,TRBJ2-1,-,-,TGTGACAGCAGCTTAGCATCGAGGAATGAGCAGTTCTTC,CDSSLASRNEQFF
TRBV6-5,TRBJ2-2,-,TRBD1,TGTGCCAGCAGCACGGGACAGGGTTCCCCCGGGGAGCTGTTTTTT,CASSTGQGSPGELFF
TRBV5-1,TRBJ2-1,-,-,TGCGCCAGCAGCAGCTCTCGCCATGAGCAGTTCTTC,CASSSSRHEQFF
TRBV27,TRBJ1-1,-,-,TGTGCCAGCGGGAATCCCGTGGGGAGCACTGAAGCTTTCTTT,CASGNPVGSTEAFF
TRBV14,TRBJ1-2,-,-,TGTGCCATCGTGGGGGGCGCGGATGGCTACACCTTC,CAIVGGADGYTF
TRBV6-2/TRBV6-3,TRBJ2-1,few,TRBD2,TGTGCCACCGAGCGGGGTAGCTCCTACAATGAGCAGTTCTTC,CATERGSSYNEQFF